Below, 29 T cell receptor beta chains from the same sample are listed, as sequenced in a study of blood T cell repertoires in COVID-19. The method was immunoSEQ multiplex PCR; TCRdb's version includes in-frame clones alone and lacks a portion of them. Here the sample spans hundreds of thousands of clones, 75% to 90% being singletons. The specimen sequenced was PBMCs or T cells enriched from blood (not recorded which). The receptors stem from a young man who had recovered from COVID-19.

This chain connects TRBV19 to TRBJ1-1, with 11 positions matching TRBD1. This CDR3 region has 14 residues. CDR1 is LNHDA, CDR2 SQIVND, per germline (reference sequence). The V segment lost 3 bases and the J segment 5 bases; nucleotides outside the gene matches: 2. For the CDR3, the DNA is TGTGCCAGTAGTATGGACAGGGGGCTTACTGAAGCTTTCTTT. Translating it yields CASSMDRGLTEAFF.

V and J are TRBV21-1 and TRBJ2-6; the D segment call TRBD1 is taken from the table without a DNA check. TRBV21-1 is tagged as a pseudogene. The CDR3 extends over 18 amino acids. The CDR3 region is CASSSSGTPRLRANVLTF. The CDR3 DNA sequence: TGTGCCAGCAGCAGTTCCGGGACACCTCGTCTTCGGGCCAACGTCCTGACTTTC.

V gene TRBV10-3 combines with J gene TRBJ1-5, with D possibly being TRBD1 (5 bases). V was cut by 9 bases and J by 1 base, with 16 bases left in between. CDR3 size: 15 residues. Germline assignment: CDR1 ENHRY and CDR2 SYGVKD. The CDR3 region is CAITLRGISNQPQHF. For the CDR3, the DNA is TGTGCCATTACTTTACGGGGGATAAGCAATCAGCCCCAGCATTTT.

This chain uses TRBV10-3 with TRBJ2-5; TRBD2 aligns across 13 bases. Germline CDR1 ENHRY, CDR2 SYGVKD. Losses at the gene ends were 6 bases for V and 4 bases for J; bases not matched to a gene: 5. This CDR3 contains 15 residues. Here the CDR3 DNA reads TGTGCCATCAGAGGCGGGACTAGCGGGACAGAGACCCAGTACTTC. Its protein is CAIRGGTSGTETQYF.

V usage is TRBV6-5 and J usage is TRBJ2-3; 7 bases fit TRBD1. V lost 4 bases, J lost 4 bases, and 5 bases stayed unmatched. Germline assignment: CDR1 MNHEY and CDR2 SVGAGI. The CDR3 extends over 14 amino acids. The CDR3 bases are TGTGCCAGCAGTTTTAGGACAGGATCAGATACGCAGTATTTT. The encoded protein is CASSFRTGSDTQYF.

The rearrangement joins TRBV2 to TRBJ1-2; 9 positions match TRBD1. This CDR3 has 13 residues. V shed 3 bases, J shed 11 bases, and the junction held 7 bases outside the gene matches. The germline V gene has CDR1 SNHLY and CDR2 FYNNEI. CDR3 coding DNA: TGTGCCAGCAGTGACCGGGACAGGGTAATGTACACCTTC. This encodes CASSDRDRVMYTF.

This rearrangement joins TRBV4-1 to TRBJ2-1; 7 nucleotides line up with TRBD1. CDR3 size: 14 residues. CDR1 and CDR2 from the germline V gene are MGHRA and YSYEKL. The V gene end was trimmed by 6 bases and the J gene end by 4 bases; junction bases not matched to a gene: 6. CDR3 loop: CASRRQGIYNEQFF. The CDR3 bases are TGCGCCAGCAGGAGACAGGGAATTTACAATGAGCAGTTCTTC.

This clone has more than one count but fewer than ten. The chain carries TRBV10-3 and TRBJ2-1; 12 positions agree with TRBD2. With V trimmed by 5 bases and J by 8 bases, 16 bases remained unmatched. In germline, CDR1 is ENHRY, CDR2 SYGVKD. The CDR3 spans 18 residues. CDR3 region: CAISRGGLAGGSIHEQFF. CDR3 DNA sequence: TGTGCCATCAGTCGGGGAGGGCTAGCGGGAGGGTCCATCCATGAGCAGTTCTTC.

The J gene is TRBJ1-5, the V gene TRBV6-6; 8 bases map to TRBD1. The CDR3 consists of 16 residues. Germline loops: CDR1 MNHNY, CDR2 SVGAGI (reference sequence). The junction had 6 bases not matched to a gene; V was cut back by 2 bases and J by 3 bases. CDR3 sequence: CASSYGTGNNNQPQHF. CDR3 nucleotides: TGTGCCAGCAGTTACGGGACAGGAAATAACAATCAGCCCCAGCATTTT.

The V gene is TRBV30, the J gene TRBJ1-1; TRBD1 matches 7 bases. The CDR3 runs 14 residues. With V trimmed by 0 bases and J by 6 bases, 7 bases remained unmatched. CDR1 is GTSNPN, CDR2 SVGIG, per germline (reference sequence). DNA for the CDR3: TGTGCCTGGAGTGTTTTGGACAGGTTCTCTGAAGCTTTCTTT. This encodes CAWSVLDRFSEAFF. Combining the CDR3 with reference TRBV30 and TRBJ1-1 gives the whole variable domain SQTIHQWPATLVQPVGSPLSLECTVEGTSNPNLYWYRQAAGRGLQLLFYSVGIGQISSEVPQNLSASRPQDRQFILSSKKLLLSDSGFYLCAWSVLDRFSEAFFGQGTRLTVV.

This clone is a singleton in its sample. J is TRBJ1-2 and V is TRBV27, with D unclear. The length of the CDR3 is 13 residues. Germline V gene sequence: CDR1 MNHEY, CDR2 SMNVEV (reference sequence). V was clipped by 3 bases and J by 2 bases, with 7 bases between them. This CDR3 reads CASSLAGNYGYTF. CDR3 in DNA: TGTGCCAGCAGTTTGGCGGGGAACTATGGCTACACCTTC.

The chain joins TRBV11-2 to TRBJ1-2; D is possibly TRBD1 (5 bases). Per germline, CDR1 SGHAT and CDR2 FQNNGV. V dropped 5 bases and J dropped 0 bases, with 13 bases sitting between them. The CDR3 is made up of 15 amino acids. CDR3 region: CASSPWGAANYGYTF. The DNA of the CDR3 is TGTGCCAGCAGCCCGTGGGGCGCAGCTAACTATGGCTACACCTTC.

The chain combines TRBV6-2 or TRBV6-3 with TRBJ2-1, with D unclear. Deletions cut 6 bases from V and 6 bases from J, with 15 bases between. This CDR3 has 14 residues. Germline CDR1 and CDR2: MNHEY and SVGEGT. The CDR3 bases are TGTGCCAGCAGCCCTATTGACTCGTCCAATGAGCAGTTCTTC. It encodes CASSPIDSSNEQFF.

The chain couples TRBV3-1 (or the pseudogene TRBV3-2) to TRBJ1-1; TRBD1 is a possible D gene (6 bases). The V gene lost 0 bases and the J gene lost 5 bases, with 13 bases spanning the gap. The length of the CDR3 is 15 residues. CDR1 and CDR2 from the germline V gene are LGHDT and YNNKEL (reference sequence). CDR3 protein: CASSQEGGAKTEAFF. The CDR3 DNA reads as TGTGCCAGCAGCCAAGAGGGGGGGGCTAAGACTGAAGCTTTCTTT.

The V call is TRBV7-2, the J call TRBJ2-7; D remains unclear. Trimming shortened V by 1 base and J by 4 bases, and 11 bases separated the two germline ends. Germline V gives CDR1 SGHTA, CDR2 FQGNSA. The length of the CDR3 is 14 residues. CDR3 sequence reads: CASSLGTIRYEQYF. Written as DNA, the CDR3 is TGTGCCAGCAGCTTAGGCACCATCCGGTACGAGCAGTACTTC.

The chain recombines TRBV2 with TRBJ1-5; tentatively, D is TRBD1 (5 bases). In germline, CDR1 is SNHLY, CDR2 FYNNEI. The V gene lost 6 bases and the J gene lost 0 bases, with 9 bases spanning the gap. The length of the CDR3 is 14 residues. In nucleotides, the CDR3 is TGTGCCAGCAGACCCGACAGTAGCAATCAGCCCCAGCATTTT. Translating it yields CASRPDSSNQPQHF.

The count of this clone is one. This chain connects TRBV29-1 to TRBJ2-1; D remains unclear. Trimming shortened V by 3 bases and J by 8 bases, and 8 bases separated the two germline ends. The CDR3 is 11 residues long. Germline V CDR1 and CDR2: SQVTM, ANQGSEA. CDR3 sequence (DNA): TGCAGCGTTGATCTAAATTATGAGCAGTTCTTC. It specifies CSVDLNYEQFF.

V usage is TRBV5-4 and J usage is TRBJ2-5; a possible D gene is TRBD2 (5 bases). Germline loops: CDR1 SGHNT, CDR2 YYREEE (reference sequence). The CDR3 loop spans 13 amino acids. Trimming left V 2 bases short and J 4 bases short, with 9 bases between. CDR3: CASSLSGVETQYF. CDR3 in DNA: TGTGCCAGCAGCTTAAGCGGAGTAGAGACCCAGTACTTC.

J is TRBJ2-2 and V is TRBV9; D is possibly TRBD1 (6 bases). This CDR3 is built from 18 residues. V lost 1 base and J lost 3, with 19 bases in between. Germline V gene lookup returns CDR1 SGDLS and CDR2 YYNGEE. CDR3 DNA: TGTGCCAGCAGCGTATTAATAAGGGACATACCTGACACCGGGGAGCTGTTTTTT. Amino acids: CASSVLIRDIPDTGELFF.

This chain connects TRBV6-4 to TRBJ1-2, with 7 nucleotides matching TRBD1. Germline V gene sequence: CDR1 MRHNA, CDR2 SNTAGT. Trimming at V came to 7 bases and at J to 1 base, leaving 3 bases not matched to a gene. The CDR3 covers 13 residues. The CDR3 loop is CASKGQINYGYTF. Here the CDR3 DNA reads TGTGCCAGCAAGGGACAGATTAACTATGGCTACACCTTC.

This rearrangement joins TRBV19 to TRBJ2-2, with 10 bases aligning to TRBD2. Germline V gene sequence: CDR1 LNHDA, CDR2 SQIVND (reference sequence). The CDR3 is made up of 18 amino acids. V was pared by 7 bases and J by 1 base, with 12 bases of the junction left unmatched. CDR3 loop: CASTPPRTSGRNTGELFF. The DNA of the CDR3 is TGTGCCAGTACCCCCCCCCGGACTAGCGGAAGGAACACCGGGGAGCTGTTTTTT.

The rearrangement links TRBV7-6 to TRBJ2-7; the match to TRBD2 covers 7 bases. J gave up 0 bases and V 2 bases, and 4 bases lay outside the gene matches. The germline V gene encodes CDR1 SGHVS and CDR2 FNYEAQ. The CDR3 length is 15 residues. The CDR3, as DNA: TGTGCCAGCAGCTTATCTAGCGGATACTCCTACGAGCAGTACTTC. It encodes CASSLSSGYSYEQYF.

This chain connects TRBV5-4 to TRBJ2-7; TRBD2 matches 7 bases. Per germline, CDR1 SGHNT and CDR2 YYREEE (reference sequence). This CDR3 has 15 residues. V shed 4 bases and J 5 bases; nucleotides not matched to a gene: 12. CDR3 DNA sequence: TGTGCCAGCAGCCCAGGAGTGGGAGGGCCCCACGAGCAGTACTTC. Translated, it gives CASSPGVGGPHEQYF. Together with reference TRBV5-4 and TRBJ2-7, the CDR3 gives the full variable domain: ETGVTQSPTHLIKTRGQQVTLRCSSQSGHNTVSWYQQALGQGPQFIFQYYREEENGRGNFPPRFSGLQFPNYSSELNVNALELDDSALYLCASSPGVGGPHEQYFGPGTRLTVT.

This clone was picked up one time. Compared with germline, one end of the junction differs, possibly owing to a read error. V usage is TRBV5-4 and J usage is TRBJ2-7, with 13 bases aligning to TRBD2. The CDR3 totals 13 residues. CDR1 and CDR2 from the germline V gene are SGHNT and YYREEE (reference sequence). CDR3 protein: CASSSIGTSGIHF. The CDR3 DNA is TGTGCCAGCAGCTCGATTGGGACTAGCGGGATACACTTC.

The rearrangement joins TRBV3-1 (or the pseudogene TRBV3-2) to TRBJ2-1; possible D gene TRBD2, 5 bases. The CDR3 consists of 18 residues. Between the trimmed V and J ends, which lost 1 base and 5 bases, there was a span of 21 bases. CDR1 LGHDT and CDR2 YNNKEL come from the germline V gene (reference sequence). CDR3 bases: TGTGCCAGCAGCCAAGGTGTAATTCGGCGGGCGACAAACAATGAGCAGTTCTTC. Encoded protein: CASSQGVIRRATNNEQFF.

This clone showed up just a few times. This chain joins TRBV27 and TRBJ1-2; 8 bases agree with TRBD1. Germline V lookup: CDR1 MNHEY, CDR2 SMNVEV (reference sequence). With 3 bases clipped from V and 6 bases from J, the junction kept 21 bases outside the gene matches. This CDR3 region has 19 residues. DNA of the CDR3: TGTGCCAGCAGTTTTGTAACGTCCGGACGACAGGGGAGGGAGGATGGCTACACCTTC. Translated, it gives CASSFVTSGRQGREDGYTF.

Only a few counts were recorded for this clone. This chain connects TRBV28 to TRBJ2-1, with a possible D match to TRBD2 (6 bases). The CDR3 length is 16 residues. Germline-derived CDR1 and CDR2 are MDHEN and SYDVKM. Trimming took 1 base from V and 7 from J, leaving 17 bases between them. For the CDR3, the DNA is TGTGCCAGCAGTTTATTGGGGCGGAGCCGGGGGAATGAGCAGTTCTTC. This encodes CASSLLGRSRGNEQFF.

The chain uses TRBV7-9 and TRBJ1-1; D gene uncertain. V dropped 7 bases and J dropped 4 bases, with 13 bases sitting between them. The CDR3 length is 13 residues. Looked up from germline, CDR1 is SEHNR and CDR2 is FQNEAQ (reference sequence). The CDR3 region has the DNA TGTGCCAGCATCCCAGCGGGTGGCACTGAAGCTTTCTTT. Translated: CASIPAGGTEAFF.

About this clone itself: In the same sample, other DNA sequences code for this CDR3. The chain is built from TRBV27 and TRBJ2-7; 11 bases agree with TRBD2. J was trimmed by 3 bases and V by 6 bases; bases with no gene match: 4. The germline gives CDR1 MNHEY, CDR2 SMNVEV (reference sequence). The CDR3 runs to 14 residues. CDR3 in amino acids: CASSLTSGSYEQYF. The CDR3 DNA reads TGTGCCAGCAGCCTCACTAGCGGGAGCTACGAGCAGTACTTC.